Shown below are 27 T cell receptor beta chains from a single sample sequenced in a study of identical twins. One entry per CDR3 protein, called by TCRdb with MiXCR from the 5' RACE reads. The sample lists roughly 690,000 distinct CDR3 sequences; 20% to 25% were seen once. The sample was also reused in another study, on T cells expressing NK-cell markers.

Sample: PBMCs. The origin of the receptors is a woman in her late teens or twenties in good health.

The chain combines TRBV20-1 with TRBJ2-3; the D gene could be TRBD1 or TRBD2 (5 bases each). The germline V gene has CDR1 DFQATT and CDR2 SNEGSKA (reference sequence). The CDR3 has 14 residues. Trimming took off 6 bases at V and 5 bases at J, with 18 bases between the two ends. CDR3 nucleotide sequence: TGCAGTGCGACCGGGACCATGGGGGAAGATACGCAGTATTTT. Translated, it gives CSATGTMGEDTQYF.

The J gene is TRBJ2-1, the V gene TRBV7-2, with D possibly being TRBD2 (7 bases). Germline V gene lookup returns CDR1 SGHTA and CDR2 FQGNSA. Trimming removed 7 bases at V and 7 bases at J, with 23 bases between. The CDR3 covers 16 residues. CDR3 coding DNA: TGTGCCAGCACTCCTCAAGGGGGGGGGAGAACGAATGAGCAGTTCTTC. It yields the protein CASTPQGGGRTNEQFF.

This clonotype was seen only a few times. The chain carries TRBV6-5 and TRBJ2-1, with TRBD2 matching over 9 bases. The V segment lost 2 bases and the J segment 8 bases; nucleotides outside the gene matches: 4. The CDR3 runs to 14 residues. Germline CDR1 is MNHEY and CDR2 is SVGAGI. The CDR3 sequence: CASSYLAGPDEQFF. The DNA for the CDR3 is TGTGCCAGCAGTTACCTAGCGGGGCCCGATGAGCAGTTCTTC.

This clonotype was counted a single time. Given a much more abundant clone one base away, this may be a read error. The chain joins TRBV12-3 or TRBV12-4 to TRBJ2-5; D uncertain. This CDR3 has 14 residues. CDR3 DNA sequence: TGTGCCTGCAGTTTAGCACTACTTATAGAGACCCAGTACTTC. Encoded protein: CACSLALLIETQYF.

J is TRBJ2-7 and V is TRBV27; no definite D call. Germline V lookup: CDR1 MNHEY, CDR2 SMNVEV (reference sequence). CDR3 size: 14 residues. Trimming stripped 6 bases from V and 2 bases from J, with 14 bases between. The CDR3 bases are TGTGCCAGCAGATCCAGGTCCGGCGCCTACGAGCAGTACTTC. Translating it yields CASRSRSGAYEQYF.

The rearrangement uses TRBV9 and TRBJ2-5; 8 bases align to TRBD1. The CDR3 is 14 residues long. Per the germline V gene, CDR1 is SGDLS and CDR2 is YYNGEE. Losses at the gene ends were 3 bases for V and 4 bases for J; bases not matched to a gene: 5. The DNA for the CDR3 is TGTGCCAGCAGCGGGACAGGGCAGGGAGAGACCCAGTACTTC. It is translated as CASSGTGQGETQYF.

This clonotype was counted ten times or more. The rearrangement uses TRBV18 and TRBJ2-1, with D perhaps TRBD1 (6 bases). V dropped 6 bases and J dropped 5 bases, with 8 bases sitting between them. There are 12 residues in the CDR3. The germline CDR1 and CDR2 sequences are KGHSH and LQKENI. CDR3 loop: CASSDSHNEQFF. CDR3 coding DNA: TGTGCCAGCTCGGACAGCCACAATGAGCAGTTCTTC.

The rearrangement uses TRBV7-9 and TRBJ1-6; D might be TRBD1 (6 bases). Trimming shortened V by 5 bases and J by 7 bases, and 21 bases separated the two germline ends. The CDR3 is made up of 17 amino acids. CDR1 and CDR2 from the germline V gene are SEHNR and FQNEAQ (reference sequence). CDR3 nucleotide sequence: TGTGCCAGCAGCCCGACGGGCGTGGGGGCACGGAATTCACCCCTCCACTTT. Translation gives CASSPTGVGARNSPLHF.

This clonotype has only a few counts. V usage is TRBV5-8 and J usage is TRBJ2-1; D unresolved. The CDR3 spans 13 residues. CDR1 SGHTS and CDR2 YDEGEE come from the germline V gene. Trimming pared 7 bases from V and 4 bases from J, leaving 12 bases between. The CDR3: CASASLGYNEQFF. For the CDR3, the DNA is TGTGCCAGCGCCTCGCTTGGGTACAATGAGCAGTTCTTC.

CDR3 sequence (DNA): TGTGCCAGCAGTGAATTTCGACAGAACACCGGGGAGCTGTTTTTT. Its protein is CASSEFRQNTGELFF. The rearrangement joins TRBV2 to TRBJ2-2; D unresolved. The V end lost 2 bases, the J end lost 1 base, and 8 bases lay between the germline ends. CDR3 length: 15 amino acids. The germline V gene encodes CDR1 SNHLY and CDR2 FYNNEI. The full variable domain, its missing parts supplied by reference TRBV2 and TRBJ2-2, is EPEVTQTPSHQVTQMGQEVILRCVPISNHLYFYWYRQILGQKVEFLVSFYNNEISEKSEIFDDQFSVERPDGSNFTLKIRSTKLEDSAMYFCASSEFRQNTGELFFGEGSRLTVL.

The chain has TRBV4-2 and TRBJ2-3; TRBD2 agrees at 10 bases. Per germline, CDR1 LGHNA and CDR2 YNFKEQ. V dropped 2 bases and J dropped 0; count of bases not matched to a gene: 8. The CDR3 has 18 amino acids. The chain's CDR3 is CASSQYSGGTPSTDTQYF. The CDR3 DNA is TGTGCCAGCAGCCAATATAGCGGGGGGACTCCTAGCACAGATACGCAGTATTTT.

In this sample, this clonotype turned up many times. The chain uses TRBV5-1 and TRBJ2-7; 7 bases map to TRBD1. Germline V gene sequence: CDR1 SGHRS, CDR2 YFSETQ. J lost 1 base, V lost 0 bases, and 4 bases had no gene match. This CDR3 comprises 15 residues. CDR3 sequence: CASSLGQGRSYEQYF. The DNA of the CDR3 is TGCGCCAGCAGCTTGGGACAGGGAAGATCCTACGAGCAGTACTTC.

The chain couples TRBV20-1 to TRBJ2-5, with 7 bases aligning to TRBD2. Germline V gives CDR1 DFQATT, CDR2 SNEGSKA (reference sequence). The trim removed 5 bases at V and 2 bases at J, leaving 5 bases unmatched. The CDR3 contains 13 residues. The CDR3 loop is CSAQTAGQETQYF. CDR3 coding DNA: TGCAGTGCTCAGACAGCGGGACAAGAGACCCAGTACTTC.

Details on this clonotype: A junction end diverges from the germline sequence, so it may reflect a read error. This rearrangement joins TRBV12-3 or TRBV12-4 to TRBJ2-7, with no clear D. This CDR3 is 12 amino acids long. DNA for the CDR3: TGTGCCAGCAGTTTCGTGGAATACGAGCAGAACTTC. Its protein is CASSFVEYEQNF.

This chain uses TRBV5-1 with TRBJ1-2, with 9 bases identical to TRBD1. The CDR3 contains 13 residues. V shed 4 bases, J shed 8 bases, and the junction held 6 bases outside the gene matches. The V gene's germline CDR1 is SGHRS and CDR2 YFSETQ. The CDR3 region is CASSQRDRAGYTF. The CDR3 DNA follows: TGCGCCAGCAGCCAGAGGGACAGGGCGGGCTACACCTTC.

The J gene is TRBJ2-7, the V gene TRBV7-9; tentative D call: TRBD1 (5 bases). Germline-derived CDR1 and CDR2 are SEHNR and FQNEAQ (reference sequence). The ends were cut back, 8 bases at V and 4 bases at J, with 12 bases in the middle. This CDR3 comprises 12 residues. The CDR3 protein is CASLGPHYEQYF. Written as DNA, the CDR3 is TGTGCCAGCCTGGGGCCGCATTACGAGCAGTACTTC.

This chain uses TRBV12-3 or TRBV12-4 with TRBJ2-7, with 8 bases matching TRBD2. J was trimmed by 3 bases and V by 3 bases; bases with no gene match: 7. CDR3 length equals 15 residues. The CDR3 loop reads CASSLGRGGFYEQYF. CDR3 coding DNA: TGTGCCAGCAGTTTGGGACGGGGGGGGTTCTACGAGCAGTACTTC.

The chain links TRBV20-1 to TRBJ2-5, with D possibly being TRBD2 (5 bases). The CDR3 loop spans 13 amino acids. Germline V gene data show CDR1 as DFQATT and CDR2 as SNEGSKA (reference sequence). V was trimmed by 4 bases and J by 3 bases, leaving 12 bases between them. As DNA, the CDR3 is TGCAGTGCTAAAAGGACGGGGAAAGAGACCCAGTACTTC. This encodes CSAKRTGKETQYF.

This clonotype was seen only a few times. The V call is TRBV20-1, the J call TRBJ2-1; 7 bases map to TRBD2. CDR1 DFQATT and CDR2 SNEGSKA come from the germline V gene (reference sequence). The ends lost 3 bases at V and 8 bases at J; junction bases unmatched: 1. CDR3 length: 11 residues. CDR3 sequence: CSASGRYEQFF. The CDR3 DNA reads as TGCAGTGCTAGCGGGAGGTATGAGCAGTTCTTC.

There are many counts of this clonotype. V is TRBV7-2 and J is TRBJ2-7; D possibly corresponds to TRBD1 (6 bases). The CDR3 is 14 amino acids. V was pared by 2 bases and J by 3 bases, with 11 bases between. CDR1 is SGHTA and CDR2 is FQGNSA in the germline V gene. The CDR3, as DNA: TGTGCCAGCAGCTTAAGCCAGGGGAACTACGAGCAGTACTTC. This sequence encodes CASSLSQGNYEQYF.

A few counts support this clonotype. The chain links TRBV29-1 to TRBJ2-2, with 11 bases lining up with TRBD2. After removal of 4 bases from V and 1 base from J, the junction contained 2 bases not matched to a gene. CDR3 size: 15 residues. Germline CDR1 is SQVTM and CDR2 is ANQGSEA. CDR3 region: CSVGGLAGNTGELFF. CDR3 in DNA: TGCAGCGTTGGTGGACTAGCGGGGAACACCGGGGAGCTGTTTTTT.

The CDR3 coding sequence is TGCGCCAGCAGTGAAAGCGGGAGTGTGTACGAGCAGTACTTC. Its protein is CASSESGSVYEQYF. The chain employs TRBV10-2 and TRBJ2-7; TRBD2 matches at 8 bases. Trimming at V came to 3 bases and at J to 4 bases, leaving 5 bases not matched to a gene. This CDR3 has 14 residues. Germline V gene sequence: CDR1 WSHSY, CDR2 SAAADI.

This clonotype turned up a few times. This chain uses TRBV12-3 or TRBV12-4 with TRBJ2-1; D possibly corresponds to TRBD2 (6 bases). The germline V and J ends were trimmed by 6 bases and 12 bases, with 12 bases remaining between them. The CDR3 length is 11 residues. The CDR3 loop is CASREFGGQFF. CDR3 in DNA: TGTGCCAGCAGAGAATTCGGGGGGCAGTTCTTC.

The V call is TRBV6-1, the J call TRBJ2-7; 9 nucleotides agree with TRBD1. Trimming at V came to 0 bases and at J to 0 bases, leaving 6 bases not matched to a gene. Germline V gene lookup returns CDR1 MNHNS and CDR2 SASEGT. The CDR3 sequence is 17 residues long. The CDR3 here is CASSEALQGQGSYEQYF. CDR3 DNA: TGTGCCAGCAGTGAAGCGCTACAGGGACAGGGCTCCTACGAGCAGTACTTC.

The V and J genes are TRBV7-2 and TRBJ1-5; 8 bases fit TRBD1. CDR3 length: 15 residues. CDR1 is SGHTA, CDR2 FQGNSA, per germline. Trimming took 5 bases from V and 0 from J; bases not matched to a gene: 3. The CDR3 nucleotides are TGTGCCAGCAGCGACAGGGGTTATAGCAATCAGCCCCAGCATTTT. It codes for CASSDRGYSNQPQHF.

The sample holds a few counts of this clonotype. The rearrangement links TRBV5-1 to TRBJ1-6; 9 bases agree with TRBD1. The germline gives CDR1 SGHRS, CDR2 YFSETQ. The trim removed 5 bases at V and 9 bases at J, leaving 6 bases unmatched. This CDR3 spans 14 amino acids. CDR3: CASRRDRDGSPLHF. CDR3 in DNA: TGCGCCAGCAGACGGGACAGGGACGGTTCACCCCTCCACTTT.

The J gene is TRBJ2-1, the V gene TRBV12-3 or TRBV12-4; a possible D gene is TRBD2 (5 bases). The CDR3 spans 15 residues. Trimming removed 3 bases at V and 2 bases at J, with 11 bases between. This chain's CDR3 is CASSLARDTYNEQFF. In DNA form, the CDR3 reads TGTGCCAGCAGTTTGGCCCGGGATACCTACAATGAGCAGTTCTTC.